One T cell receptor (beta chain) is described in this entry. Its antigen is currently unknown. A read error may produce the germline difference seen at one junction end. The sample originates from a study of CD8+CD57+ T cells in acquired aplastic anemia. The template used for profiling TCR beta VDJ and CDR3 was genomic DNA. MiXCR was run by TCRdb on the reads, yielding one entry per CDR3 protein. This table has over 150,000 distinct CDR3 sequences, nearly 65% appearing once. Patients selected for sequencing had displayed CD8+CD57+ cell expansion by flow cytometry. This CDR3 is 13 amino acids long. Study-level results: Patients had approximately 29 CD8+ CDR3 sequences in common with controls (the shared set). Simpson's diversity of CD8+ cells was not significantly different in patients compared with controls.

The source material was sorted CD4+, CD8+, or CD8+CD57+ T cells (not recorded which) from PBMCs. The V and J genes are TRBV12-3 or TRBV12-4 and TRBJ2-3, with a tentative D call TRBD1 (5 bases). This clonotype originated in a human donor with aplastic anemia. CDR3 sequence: CASSPSGTGTQYF. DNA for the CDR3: TGTGCCAGCAGTCCGTCAGGCACAGGTACGCAGTATTTT.